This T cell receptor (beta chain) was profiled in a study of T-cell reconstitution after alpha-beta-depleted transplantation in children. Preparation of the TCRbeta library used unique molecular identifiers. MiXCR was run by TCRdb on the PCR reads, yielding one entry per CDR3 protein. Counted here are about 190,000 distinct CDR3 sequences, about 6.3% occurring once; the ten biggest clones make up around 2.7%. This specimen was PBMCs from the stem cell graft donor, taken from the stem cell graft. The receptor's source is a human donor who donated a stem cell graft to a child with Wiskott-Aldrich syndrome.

The CDR3 coding sequence is TGCGCCAGCAGCTTGGCCCCCGACTATGGCTACACCTTC. It encodes CASSLAPDYGYTF. The chain is built from TRBV5-1 and TRBJ1-2; no reliable D call. Looked up from germline, CDR1 is SGHRS and CDR2 is YFSETQ. The CDR3 is 13 amino acids. V dropped 0 bases and J dropped 3 bases, with 6 bases sitting between them. The whole variable domain, filled in from reference TRBV5-1 and TRBJ1-2, reads KAGVTQTPRYLIKTRGQQVTLSCSPISGHRSVSWYQQTPGQGLQFLFEYFSETQRNKGNFPGRFSGRQFSNSRSEMNVSTLELGDSALYLCASSLAPDYGYTFGSGTRLTVV.